This T cell receptor beta chain derives from a study of T cell responses to AZD1222 COVID-19 vaccine (dated by TCRdb to about 2021). In terms of the full investigation: A total of about 240 trial participants underwent TCR sequencing, of whom 207 received two doses of AZD1222 and roughly 25 received two doses of the MenACWY control vaccine. Enrollment into the trials was organized by age into subgroups of 18-55, 56-69 and 70-plus years, and those subgroups contained about 160, 30 and 59 TCR-sequenced participants, respectively.

Findings and caveats that apply to the study as a whole: The vaccine-associated CD4 TCRs covered the entire spike protein, and the dominant responses fell in regions 160-218 and 743-854. In the small 56-69-year group, the increase in depth fell short of significance, most likely because of low power. A significant rise in spike-specific TCR breadth and depth was observed after two AZD1222 doses relative to day 0 and relative to MenACWY recipients. Because no day 14 peak-response samples were available, repertoires were characterized only after the peak T cell response. Participants were mostly white British and included more females than males, and it was suggested by the authors that clonal diversity may have been underestimated. Epitopes outside the regions mutated in the B.1.351 and B.1.1.7 variants were reportedly recognized by nearly half of the unique spike-specific TCRs. Only 5 to 7 AZD1222 recipients were SARS-CoV-2 seropositive at baseline, limiting conclusions about previously exposed vaccinees.

The CDR3 regions of human TCRbeta chains were subjected to immunosequencing. In the original analysis: Repertoire TCRs were checked for matches against a reference library of SARS-CoV-2-specific TCRs that had been generated using the MIRA antigen-specificity platform. Breadth was defined as the fraction of unique TCRs that were SARS-CoV-2-associated, and depth was defined as the fraction of total T cells that were SARS-CoV-2-associated. Using the MIRA data, each spike-specific TCR was mapped to the spike region that the TCR reacts to and placed in a CD4 or CD8 class. Log10-transformed breadth and depth values were compared by one-way ANOVA with Sidak's multiple comparisons tests. What TCRdb holds here is the immuneACCESS table cut down to in-frame rearrangements. Part of the clones is not present; checked against another copy, under half of the missing clones reflect an unresolved V gene, and the others are unexplained. D and trimming were read from the DNA, whereas the V and J calls and clone size are those reported in that table. Across this sample there are approximately 190,000 clones, with more than 80% seen only once. About 4% of the sample lies in the top ten.

This specimen's time point label, per the study, means: about 28 days (+/-7) after the second vaccine dose. This specimen's treatment or condition label, per the study, means: meningococcal conjugate vaccine given as trial control. Vaccinee samples were obtained from the UK trials COV001 and COV002, which included a single-blind randomized controlled phase 2/3 trial of AZD1222 (ChAdOx1 nCoV-19) in healthy adults. For TCRbeta chain sequencing, PBMC samples from trial participants were taken at day 0 and at day 28 after the second dose. The CDR1 and CDR2 encoded by the germline V gene are SNHLY and FYNNEI. Including the terminal cysteine and phenylalanine, the CDR3 comprises 17 residues. Only the CDR3 DNA stays, 51 bases, in frame from base 1. At the junction V is shortened by 5 bases and J by 0 bases; bases outside the gene matches: 7. A note on this clone: Its antigen is not yet known. Base qualities are not provided; no much larger clone lies one nucleotide away.

The sequencing used peripheral blood, collected 28 days after the second dose of the MenACWY control vaccine. The TCR sequence derives from an adult who received the MenACWY meningococcal vaccine as a control. Recombination connected TRBV2 to TRBJ2-3, with 11 bases matching TRBD2. CDR3 loop: CASSLSTSGKSTDTQYF. The base sequence is TGTGCCAGCAGTTTATCGACTAGCGGGAAAAGCACAGATACGCAGTATTTT.